One sample yielded the 23 T cell receptor beta chains listed below, sequenced in a study of T cell responses to AZD1222 COVID-19 vaccine. Assay: immunoSEQ multiplex PCR; the TCRdb copy retains only in-frame clones and omits some. The sample has some 120,000 clones; about 89% are singletons. The starting material was peripheral blood, obtained on day 0 of MenACWY control vaccination. Receptors originate from an adult in good health.

The rearrangement uses TRBV7-9 and TRBJ2-7; 11 bases are shared with TRBD2. The CDR3 contains 15 residues. Germline CDR1 SEHNR, CDR2 FQNEAQ (reference sequence). V dropped 5 bases and J dropped 7; count of bases not matched to a gene: 10. As DNA, the CDR3 is TGTGCCAGCAGCACCCAGAGTCGACTAGCGGGAGAGCAGTACTTC. Its protein is CASSTQSRLAGEQYF.

This clone appeared a few times. The J gene is TRBJ2-2, the V gene TRBV19; D gene ambiguous. V was clipped by 5 bases and J by 4 bases, with 8 bases between them. The CDR3 is 13 residues long. The V gene's germline CDR1 is LNHDA and CDR2 SQIVND (reference sequence). The DNA for the CDR3 is TGTGCCAGTAGTGTGGACGGCACCGGGGAGCTGTTTTTT. This translates into CASSVDGTGELFF.

V usage is TRBV7-9 and J usage is TRBJ1-1; maybe TRBD1 (5 bases). The CDR3 has 16 residues. Germline CDR1 SEHNR, CDR2 FQNEAQ (reference sequence). The V end lost 5 bases, the J end lost 1 base, and 17 bases lay between the germline ends. In nucleotides, the CDR3 is TGTGCCAGCAGCCGCCCTAGTGATACAGGGAACACTGAAGCTTTCTTT. Its translation is CASSRPSDTGNTEAFF.

The chain couples TRBV3-1 (or the pseudogene TRBV3-2) to TRBJ2-1, with D unresolved. Trimming removed 2 bases at V and 3 bases at J, with 2 bases between. From germline, CDR1 is LGHDT and CDR2 YNNKEL (reference sequence). This CDR3 has 12 amino acids. In nucleotides, the CDR3 is TGTGCCAGCAGCCAAAACTACAATGAGCAGTTCTTC. It is translated as CASSQNYNEQFF.

CDR3 sequence: CASSQDRLATDTQYF. For the CDR3, the DNA is TGCGCCAGCAGCCAAGATCGGCTAGCGACAGATACGCAGTATTTT. The V call is TRBV4-1, the J call TRBJ2-3; the D gene is possibly TRBD2 (6 bases). The germline V gene has CDR1 MGHRA and CDR2 YSYEKL. Trimming shortened V by 0 bases and J by 3 bases, and 10 bases separated the two germline ends. This CDR3 has 15 residues.

The V gene is TRBV4-2, the J gene TRBJ2-2, with D possibly TRBD2 on 5 matching bases. V was pared by 0 bases and J by 0 bases, with 8 bases between. The CDR3 is 16 amino acids. CDR1 and CDR2 (germline): LGHNA, YNFKEQ. The CDR3 protein is CASSQEAVANTGELFF. The CDR3, as DNA: TGTGCCAGCAGCCAAGAAGCGGTAGCGAACACCGGGGAGCTGTTTTTT.

This chain connects TRBV11-2 to TRBJ2-5; D may be TRBD1 (6 bases). V was pared by 0 bases and J by 1 base, with 12 bases between. CDR3 length: 16 residues. The germline CDR1 and CDR2 sequences are SGHAT and FQNNGV. Here the CDR3 DNA reads TGTGCCAGCAGCTTAGAGCTGGGGGCTACCCAAGAGACCCAGTACTTC. It specifies CASSLELGATQETQYF.

The rearrangement links TRBV11-2 to TRBJ2-7; possibly TRBD2 for D (5 bases). The CDR3 contains 15 residues. The germline gives CDR1 SGHAT, CDR2 FQNNGV. V dropped 1 base and J dropped 6 bases, with 16 bases sitting between them. The CDR3 coding sequence is TGTGCCAGCAGCTTAGGGCTAGCCACCTCCCCCGAGCAGTACTTC. It translates to CASSLGLATSPEQYF.

The gene calls are TRBV10-3 and TRBJ1-4; TRBD1 aligns across 8 bases. Germline CDR1 is ENHRY and CDR2 is SYGVKD. The V and J ends lost 3 bases and 4 bases, in that order; junction bases with no gene match: 4. The CDR3 is made up of 15 amino acids. The CDR3 here is CAISDLTGDNEKLFF. CDR3 DNA sequence: TGTGCCATCAGTGACTTGACAGGGGATAATGAAAAACTGTTTTTT.

The CDR3 loop reads CASSPNPAGTGTEAFF. In nucleotides, the CDR3 is TGTGCCAGCAGCCCCAATCCAGCGGGGACGGGCACTGAAGCTTTCTTT. This chain connects TRBV11-3 to TRBJ1-1, with D tentatively TRBD1 (5 bases). Germline V gene sequence: CDR1 SGHNT, CDR2 YENEEA. With 5 bases removed from V and 4 bases from J, the gap between germline ends came to 20 bases. This CDR3 is 16 amino acids long.

The chain combines TRBV11-3 with TRBJ2-3, with a tentative D call TRBD2 (5 bases). Deletions cut 6 bases from V and 0 bases from J, with 16 bases between. Germline V gene sequence: CDR1 SGHNT, CDR2 YENEEA. The CDR3 covers 16 residues. This CDR3 reads CASRKYRGGSTDTQYF. The CDR3 DNA reads TGTGCCAGCAGAAAATACCGGGGTGGGAGCACAGATACGCAGTATTTT.

This chain connects TRBV2 to TRBJ1-2; D gene unclear. CDR1 is SNHLY, CDR2 FYNNEI, per germline. V lost 6 bases, J lost 0 bases, and 11 bases lay in between. The CDR3 is 14 residues long. DNA of the CDR3: TGTGCCAGCAGCGACGCGTCAGCTAACTATGGCTACACCTTC. Protein product: CASSDASANYGYTF.

The rearrangement joins TRBV5-1 to TRBJ1-1, with D perhaps matching TRBD1 (6 bases). The length of the CDR3 is 14 residues. Germline V gives CDR1 SGHRS, CDR2 YFSETQ. Trimming pared 4 bases from V and 2 bases from J, leaving 12 bases between. CDR3 protein: CASSMTGVNTEAFF. CDR3 nucleotide sequence: TGCGCCAGCAGCATGACAGGCGTAAACACTGAAGCTTTCTTT.

The chain uses TRBV29-1 and TRBJ2-1, with D perhaps TRBD1 (6 bases). The CDR3 consists of 17 residues. Trimming took off 2 bases at V and 0 bases at J, with 17 bases between the two ends. Germline CDR1 and CDR2: SQVTM and ANQGSEA. CDR3 in DNA: TGCAGCGTTGAAAGGACAGAGTATTTACTCTCCTACAATGAGCAGTTCTTC. Translating it yields CSVERTEYLLSYNEQFF.

The J gene is TRBJ1-3, the V gene TRBV7-2; D unresolved. The V end was cut by 1 base, the J end by 5 bases, with 9 bases between. The CDR3 totals 14 residues. The germline V gene encodes CDR1 SGHTA and CDR2 FQGNSA. CDR3 sequence reads: CASSLDGSRNTIYF. As DNA, the CDR3 is TGTGCCAGCAGCTTAGATGGCAGTCGAAACACCATATATTTT.

The rearrangement uses TRBV19 and TRBJ2-1, with 7 bases matching TRBD1. V lost 5 bases and J lost 0; bases outside the gene matches: 19. Germline CDR1 reads LNHDA; CDR2 reads SQIVND (reference sequence). The CDR3 spans 20 residues. The CDR3 region is CASSRRTGTVGPSSYNEQFF. The CDR3, as DNA: TGTGCCAGTAGTCGCCGGACCGGGACAGTCGGACCCAGCTCCTACAATGAGCAGTTCTTC.

This clone has only one observation. The chain couples TRBV7-2 to TRBJ2-5; tentatively, D is TRBD1 (6 bases). Trimming removed 5 bases at V and 3 bases at J, with 13 bases between. The CDR3 totals 14 residues. Germline V gene lookup returns CDR1 SGHTA and CDR2 FQGNSA. The CDR3 coding sequence is TGTGCCAGCAGCACCCGGACAGTAAAAGAGACCCAGTACTTC. Translation gives CASSTRTVKETQYF.

The V gene is TRBV9, the J gene TRBJ1-1, with no clear D. Germline assignment: CDR1 SGDLS and CDR2 YYNGEE. This CDR3 spans 12 amino acids. Trimming stripped 0 bases from V and 8 bases from J, with 8 bases between. The CDR3 DNA follows: TGTGCCAGCAGCGTAGAAGACGGAGAAGCTTTCTTT. It encodes CASSVEDGEAFF.

J is TRBJ2-2 and V is TRBV11-3, with D unclear. CDR3 size: 12 residues. Germline assignment: CDR1 SGHNT and CDR2 YENEEA. Between the trimmed V and J ends, which lost 6 bases and 4 bases, there was a span of 6 bases. CDR3 region: CASRRRTGELFF. As DNA, the CDR3 is TGTGCCAGCAGACGCCGCACCGGGGAGCTGTTTTTT. The whole variable domain, remainder taken from reference TRBV11-3 and TRBJ2-2, is EAGVVQSPRYKIIEKKQPVAFWCNPISGHNTLYWYLQNLGQGPELLIRYENEEAVDDSQLPKDRFSAERLKGVDSTLKIQPAELGDSAVYLCASRRRTGELFFGEGSRLTVL.

The V call is TRBV4-2, the J call TRBJ2-1, with D possibly being TRBD2 (5 bases). The CDR3 covers 17 residues. V was trimmed by 1 base and J by 6 bases, leaving 19 bases between them. From germline, CDR1 is LGHNA and CDR2 YNFKEQ. The CDR3 spells CASSQVSGLSGSNEQFF. The CDR3 DNA reads TGTGCCAGCAGCCAAGTAAGCGGTTTATCGGGAAGCAATGAGCAGTTCTTC.

This chain uses TRBV6-2 or TRBV6-3 with TRBJ1-2; D is perhaps TRBD1 (5 bases). The CDR3 has 19 amino acids. V dropped 2 bases and J dropped 5 bases, with 27 bases sitting between them. Per the germline V gene, CDR1 is MNHEY and CDR2 is SVGEGT. This CDR3 is CASSYANRDGTPRGYGYTF. Here the CDR3 DNA reads TGTGCCAGCAGTTACGCGAACCGGGACGGAACTCCAAGGGGATATGGCTACACCTTC.

This clone has more than one count but fewer than ten. The rearrangement uses TRBV11-3 and TRBJ2-4; TRBD1 might be the D (5 bases). The CDR3 length is 13 residues. The germline V gene has CDR1 SGHNT and CDR2 YENEEA. The V end lost 3 bases, the J end lost 8 bases, and 11 bases lay between the germline ends. In DNA, the CDR3 is TGTGCCAGCAGCTTCTCAGGGATGGACATTCAGTACTTC. It is translated as CASSFSGMDIQYF.

V gene TRBV6-5 combines with J gene TRBJ2-3; unclear D gene. This CDR3 is 16 amino acids long. Germline V gives CDR1 MNHEY, CDR2 SVGAGI. The V end was cut by 0 bases, the J end by 4 bases, with 14 bases between. This chain's CDR3 is CASSYSGPGPPDTQYF. The DNA for the CDR3 is TGTGCCAGCAGTTACTCGGGCCCCGGGCCCCCAGATACGCAGTATTTT.